This TCR beta chain is from a study of blood T cells in healthy people across ages. Findings and limits, study-wide: Diversity figures based on one million T cells were deemed too low.

The people who gave samples were healthy Caucasians from Russia, aged roughly 6 to 100. A minimum of 6 micrograms of total RNA was extracted per sample. Using a J-beta primer mix together with a sample-barcoded 5' primer, a second PCR was run for about 6 to 12 cycles. Tagging of each cDNA molecule was performed by a template-switch adaptor with 12 random nucleotides. TCRdb redid the calling of the 5' RACE reads with MiXCR, one entry per CDR3 protein. The table shows 1.5 million to 2 million distinct CDR3 sequences, with 49% occurring only once. This clonotype was seen a few times. Antigen: not known. Germline CDR1 DFQATT, CDR2 SNEGSKA (reference sequence). CDR3 length: 12 residues.

The genes are TRBV20-1 and TRBJ2-4, with unresolved D. TRBJ2-7 matches the DNA end more closely, so the J call is doubtful. The clonotype was recovered from a woman aged 40 to 50 in good health. Sequencing input: blood. CDR3 sequence: CSARNLTYEQYF. In DNA form, the CDR3 reads TGCAGTGCTAGAAACCTTACCTACGAGCAGTACTTC.